One T cell receptor beta chain is described in this entry. Its recognized antigen is unknown. One base away there is no much larger clone; base qualities are not given. Libraries were constructed by the immunoSEQ multiplex PCR assay. A mixture of 60 forward primers for TCR Vbeta segments and 13 reverse primers for TCR Jbeta segments was used in the multiplex PCR. Amplification of the CDR3 region of rearranged TCR beta genes was performed with a multiplex PCR assay on genomic DNA. The amplified TCR beta libraries were sequenced on the Illumina HiSeq System as 87-base-pair reads. As for the authors' bioinformatics: Across the roughly 670 repertoires, a later analysis counted tens of millions of unique TCR beta chains, roughly 11 million of which were shared by at least two donors. Raw reads were error-corrected and collapsed into unique sequences with a nearest-neighbor algorithm that merged closely related sequences to remove PCR and sequencing errors. CDR3 sequences were aligned to IMGT reference sequences to assign V, D and J gene segments. For a sequence to be retained, at least a six-nucleotide match to both a V gene segment and a J gene segment was required. Rearrangements were classified as productive when the CDR3 lacked stop codons and remained in frame with V and J, and all other rearrangements were classified as non-productive. CDR3 was defined by IMGT convention, running from the second conserved V-encoded cysteine to the conserved J-encoded phenylalanine. The earlier analysis of a few hundred of the donors excluded sequences that lacked an unambiguous match to a single V gene segment. An earlier analysis of 587 of the donors classified V segments as functional when productive rearrangements were above 56.7% and as segregating when the standard deviation between donors was above 5%. A statistical classification framework was developed to diagnose cytomegalovirus status using the catalog of TCR beta chain sequences. In a later analysis, V and J genes were assigned by comparing TCR nucleotide sequences against IMGT/GENE-DB human TR gene sequences. A later analysis assigned CDR3 sequences and most-parsimonious VDJ recombination scenarios with the TCRdist pipeline. In a later analysis, each TCR beta chain was defined by its CDR3 amino acid sequence together with its V-gene family, and reads without a unique V-gene family were excluded. In a later analysis, around 650 highly shared, low-generation-probability nucleotide sequences were removed to address suspected cross-contamination and a sequencing artifact. In a later analysis, a clonal expansion index for each public chain was calculated from normalized within-repertoire ranks of inferred template counts. A later analysis computed generation probabilities with a VDJ recombination model fitted to out-of-frame rearrangements, and checked the results against IGoR. In a later analysis, hypergeometric tests were used to score TCR-TCR, TCR-HLA and TCR-CMV co-occurrence, with a repertoire-size bias correction applied to TCR pairs. To estimate false discovery rates, a later analysis permuted the HLA or CMV assignments 20 times. A later analysis grouped co-occurring TCRs with DBSCAN, adding TCRdist sequence similarity when clustering within HLA-allele-positive subsets. Repertoires with fewer than 30,000 or more than 120,000 public chains, plus five repertoires with anomalous nucleotide sharing, were excluded from co-occurrence clustering. Entries here come from immuneACCESS through TCRdb and include only in-frame sequences with V and J called. Some clones fail to appear in such tables; in the studies checked, an unresolved V gene covers under half of the shortfall, and the cause of the remainder is unknown. The V and J calls and clone size are taken from that table; D and trimming were inferred from the DNA. The sample profile shows tens of thousands of clones; roughly 67% of them were found once. About 6.3% of the sample goes to the ten largest clones.

Compared with germline, V lacks 4 bases and J lacks 0 bases; bases without a gene match: 15. CDR1 and CDR2 were assigned from the germline V gene as SQVTM and ANQGSEA. Counted from cysteine to phenylalanine, this CDR3 has 18 amino acids. Only the CDR3 DNA is retained, 54 bases long and in frame from the first base. The data are from a study of cytomegalovirus exposure and HLA in healthy donors listed by TCRdb under 2017. Looking at the study overall: An earlier analysis of several hundred of the donors reported 276 Gb of sequence data and some 110 million unique TCR beta sequences obtained from some 170 million T cells. The study was designed to test whether signatures of past pathogen exposure could be identified by cataloging public T cell receptors. A later analysis re-examined previously published TCR beta repertoires from more than 650 donors and added high-resolution HLA genotyping to investigate patterns of TCR occurrence. Of the roughly 400 genotyped donors, 65% to 90% fell in the genetic ancestry cluster associated with self-reported Caucasian donors. A later genetic analysis used genome-wide SNP genotypes for about 55% of the 666 donors, treating that subset as a discovery cohort. The later analysis used no new phenotypic data to find candidate immune exposures, relying instead on TCR beta sequences and their occurrence across donors. Roughly five DR-DQ haplotypes were treated as single units for association and clustering because of strong linkage in the cohort. Across approximately 400 genotyped donors of the cohort, an average of about 240,000 unique TCR beta nucleotide sequences per donor were sequenced, and roughly 20% of those sequences were non-productive. The number of donors typed differed by locus, with about 629-630 for A, B, C, DRB1 and DQB1, around 500 for DQA1, over 600 for DPA1, and over 400 for DPB1. Alongside the repertoire data, information on donor age, sex, ethnicity and CMV serostatus was compiled. HLA typing included class I and class II loci at four-digit resolution. To predict cytomegalovirus infection status, the study combined high-throughput TCR immunosequencing, statistical association of individual TCRs with disease status, and machine learning. The study profiled the T cell repertoires of hundreds of subjects by immunosequencing and related them to cytomegalovirus serostatus. About 300 gigabases of sequencing data and around 80 million unique TCR sequences made up an early release that covered under 750 HLA-typed donors. All discovery cohort repertoires had been generated using a single sequencing platform. An earlier analysis of a few hundred of the donors applied high-throughput TCR beta sequencing to assess whether each TCR beta V gene segment acted as functional or pseudogenic. Along with the 666-subject first cohort, a separate validation cohort of more than 90 different subjects was used.

The cohort consisted of hundreds of healthy bone marrow donors. Cohort members were all nominally healthy when sampled, although unrecorded immune exposures were likely present. The donor tested CMV seropositive and was one of the 289 seropositive cohort members. A peripheral blood sample was provided by each donor, and peripheral blood mononuclear cells were used for TCR beta sequencing. The Qiagen DNeasy Blood Extraction Kit was used to extract genomic DNA from the blood cell samples. Study-wide findings and limitations: A few of the identified cytomegalovirus-associated TCR beta chains were confirmed in vitro to be specific for cytomegalovirus antigens. Linkage disequilibrium might explain the correlated functional status among segregating V segments, but an unknown experimental factor could not be ruled out. HLA typing was unavailable for some donors at each locus, so association tests used only the typed subset. According to a later analysis, TCR association rates differed among HLA loci, with DRB1 alleles showing the most associated TCRs and HLA-C alleles showing the fewest. CMV serostatus was the only immune exposure information available for the cohort. The sequencing pipeline was judged likely to have produced a cluster of highly shared sequence variants as a technical artifact. Most TCR sequences were seen in very few donors, while some public TCRs were found in many individuals. The authors suggested that the approach could potentially be generalized to other disease states and immunological phenotypes. Assigning TCR associations to individual alleles was difficult when HLA alleles, especially DR and DQ, strongly co-occurred. Specific HLA alleles were associated with 15,000 to 20,000 TCR beta sequences at a false discovery rate of 0.05 in a later analysis. Broadly in line with IMGT annotations, most TCR beta V segments showed up in productive rearrangements about 90% or about 30% of the time in an earlier analysis of some 590 of the donors. The classifier was reported to diagnose cytomegalovirus status with high specificity and sensitivity in both the original cohort and the validation cohort. This cohort had only TCR beta chains sequenced, and the lack of alpha or paired-chain data limited which features could be detected. Some IMGT-functional V segments, including TRBV6-2 and TRBV6-3, could not be told apart with the 87-base-pair reads, so those segments were excluded. A further reported finding was that TCR beta sequences accurately predicted the HLA-A and HLA-B alleles for most subjects in the first cohort. Sequencing depth was assumed to be roughly uniform across donors in the presence/absence analyses, though that assumption may not hold. In a later analysis, most CMV-associated TCR beta chains were found to appear HLA-restricted, with HLA associations seemingly driven largely by CMV exposure. A later analysis found that HLA-associated TCR beta chains were more clonally expanded and had lower generation probabilities than equally common non-associated chains. Roughly 17 rarely observed V segments, including chromosome 9 orphons, were excluded from the earlier analysis of about 610 of the donors because counts were too low. In a later genetic analysis, a missense DCLRE1C variant was associated with V-gene and J-gene trimming of TCR beta chains, and the association was replicated in an independent cohort. The study gave a list of about 160 TCR beta chains associated with cytomegalovirus. A later analysis reported that several top co-occurrence clusters appeared linked to parvovirus B19, influenza, CMV and Epstein-Barr virus. In a later genetic analysis, fewer N-insertions in productive TCRs were reported among donors in an Asian-associated ancestry cluster than the roughly 710-donor mean.

Specimen: PBMCs. The receptor comes from a boy aged 5-17 years in good health and CMV-seropositive. This chain joins TRBV29-1 to TRBJ2-1, with 7 bases matching TRBD1. The CDR3 loop reads CSVVLFPGQISSYNEQFF. At the DNA level, the sequence is TGCAGCGTTGTATTATTCCCGGGACAGATTAGCTCCTACAATGAGCAGTTCTTC.